The 21 T cell receptor beta chains below were found in one sample sequenced in a study of blood T cell repertoires in COVID-19 (dated by TCRdb to the early 2020s). Libraries came from the immunoSEQ multiplex PCR assay. TCRdb re-hosts the immuneACCESS table, in-frame sequences only. Its copies lack some clones; in the studies checked, an unresolved V gene accounts for under half of them, and the cause for the rest is not known. This sample is represented by 30,000 or so clones; approximately 90% of them were singletons. Approximately 5% of the sample comes from the top ten. The specimen sequenced was peripheral blood. The receptors here all came from a human donor in a cohort sampled during active COVID-19.

Only a few counts were recorded for this clone. This chain links TRBV7-8 with TRBJ2-3; the match to TRBD1 covers 11 bases. The CDR3 length is 16 residues. CDR1 and CDR2 from the germline V gene are SGHVS and FQNEAQ. V was clipped by 1 base and J by 3 bases; unmatched bases: 3. The DNA of the CDR3 is TGTGCCAGCAGCTTAGGGTGGGACAGGGGGACAGATACGCAGTATTTT. It translates to CASSLGWDRGTDTQYF.

This clone has a single count. This chain uses TRBV5-4 with TRBJ2-5; maybe TRBD1 (6 bases). The V gene lost 1 base and the J gene lost 5 bases, with 21 bases spanning the gap. The CDR3 is 17 amino acids. Per germline, CDR1 SGHNT and CDR2 YYREEE (reference sequence). The CDR3 DNA reads TGTGCCAGCAGCTTGTATCTGGCCCGGACAGACCTGGAGACCCAGTACTTC. Translating gives CASSLYLARTDLETQYF.

This clone appeared a single time. Its ends do not fully match the called genes, so a read error is possible. V usage is TRBV28 and J usage is TRBJ2-1, with TRBD1 identical over 7 bases. CDR1 and CDR2 from the germline V gene are MDHEN and SYDVKM. CDR3 length equals 10 residues. This CDR3 is CASSDREPFF. The DNA of the CDR3 is TGTGCCAGCAGTGACAGGGAGCCGTTCTTC.

The J gene is TRBJ2-1, the V gene TRBV24-1; D is undetermined. The CDR3 runs to 14 residues. V dropped 3 bases and J dropped 11 bases, with 16 bases sitting between them. Germline loops: CDR1 KGHDR, CDR2 SFDVKD. The CDR3 is CATSDTRVAEKQFF. CDR3 sequence (DNA): TGTGCCACCAGTGATACACGGGTAGCTGAGAAGCAGTTCTTC.

This chain connects TRBV9 to TRBJ1-1, with a possible D match to TRBD1 (6 bases). Deletions cut 4 bases from V and 2 bases from J, with 21 bases between. The CDR3 has 17 residues. Germline CDR1 and CDR2: SGDLS and YYNGEE. CDR3 residues: CASSHPFQMDSNTEAFF. For the CDR3, the DNA is TGTGCCAGCAGCCATCCTTTCCAAATGGACAGCAACACTGAAGCTTTCTTT.

The chain combines TRBV10-1 with TRBJ2-3, with unresolved D. The CDR3 covers 16 residues. V was shortened by 1 base and J by 2 bases, with 13 bases between the two germline ends. Germline CDR1 is WNHNN and CDR2 is SYGVQD (reference sequence). The CDR3 is CASSEFKTGATDTQYF. CDR3 in DNA: TGCGCCAGCAGTGAGTTCAAGACTGGAGCCACAGATACGCAGTATTTT.

The V call is TRBV5-1, the J call TRBJ2-5, with TRBD1 identical over 10 bases. V was pared by 3 bases and J by 3 bases, with 5 bases of the junction left unmatched. Per the germline V gene, CDR1 is SGHRS and CDR2 is YFSETQ. The CDR3 has 15 residues. The CDR3 region has the DNA TGCGCCAGCAGCTCCTCCGGGACAGGGGAAGAGACCCAGTACTTC. Its translation: CASSSSGTGEETQYF.

This clone was counted once. V and J are TRBV19 and TRBJ2-3, with D hard to call. With 5 bases removed from V and 9 bases from J, the gap between germline ends came to 15 bases. Per germline, CDR1 LNHDA and CDR2 SQIVND (reference sequence). The CDR3 is 13 amino acids. The CDR3 DNA reads as TGTGCCAGTAGTGGAGCATCCAGACGGACGCAGTATTTT. It yields the protein CASSGASRRTQYF. Full variable domain (outside the CDR3, taken from reference TRBV19 and TRBJ2-3): DGGITQSPKYLFRKEGQNVTLSCEQNLNHDAMYWYRQDPGQGLRLIYYSQIVNDFQKGDIAEGYSVSREKKESFPLTVTSAQKNPTAFYLCASSGASRRTQYFGPGTRLTVL.

The genes are TRBV19 and TRBJ1-1, with 7 bases fitting TRBD1. V trimming: 11 bases; J trimming: 6 bases; junction bases outside the gene matches: 6. Germline CDR1 is LNHDA and CDR2 is SQIVND (reference sequence). The CDR3 totals 11 residues. The CDR3 loop is CACHRGPEAFF. The CDR3 coding sequence is TGTGCCTGTCACAGGGGCCCTGAAGCTTTCTTT.

The chain recombines TRBV19 with TRBJ2-2; no reliable D call. CDR3 length: 15 residues. The V gene's germline CDR1 is LNHDA and CDR2 SQIVND (reference sequence). The V end was cut by 6 bases, the J end by 5 bases, with 16 bases between. The CDR3 nucleotides read TGTGCCAGTAGCCCCAGCTCTTTGCGGACCGGGGAGCTGTTTTTT. It codes for CASSPSSLRTGELFF.

The chain recombines TRBV9 with TRBJ2-7; 7 bases are a match to TRBD1. Trimming cost V 5 bases and J 4 bases; bases outside gene matches: 6. Per the germline V gene, CDR1 is SGDLS and CDR2 is YYNGEE. The CDR3 is 13 amino acids. CDR3 loop: CASSERTGYEQYF. For the CDR3, the DNA is TGTGCCAGCAGTGAAAGGACAGGTTACGAGCAGTACTTC.

The chain is built from TRBV24-1 and TRBJ1-2; a possible D gene is TRBD1 (6 bases). From germline, CDR1 is KGHDR and CDR2 SFDVKD. The CDR3 has 13 amino acids. With 4 bases removed from V and 2 bases from J, the gap between germline ends came to 7 bases. CDR3 sequence reads: CATSDDRNYGYTF. The CDR3 region has the DNA TGTGCCACCAGTGACGACAGGAACTATGGCTACACCTTC.

CDR3 region: CASSFGTGPYEQYF. CDR3 nucleotide sequence: TGCGCCAGCAGCTTCGGGACAGGGCCGTACGAGCAGTACTTC. The V and J genes are TRBV5-1 and TRBJ2-7; 9 bases align to TRBD1. The junction had 4 bases not matched to a gene; V was cut back by 2 bases and J by 4 bases. The length of the CDR3 is 14 residues. CDR1 and CDR2 (germline): SGHRS, YFSETQ.

The rearrangement links TRBV11-3 to TRBJ2-1; possible D gene TRBD2, 5 bases. Deletions cut 0 bases from V and 0 bases from J, with 12 bases between. Germline V lookup: CDR1 SGHNT, CDR2 YENEEA. This CDR3 region has 17 residues. CDR3: CASSLEVERSSYNEQFF. As DNA, the CDR3 is TGTGCCAGCAGCTTAGAGGTAGAGCGGTCCTCCTACAATGAGCAGTTCTTC.

This chain links TRBV5-8 with TRBJ2-6; TRBD1 aligns across 9 bases. The CDR3 is made up of 17 amino acids. V was clipped by 4 bases and J by 0 bases; unmatched bases: 5. Germline values: CDR1 SGHTS, CDR2 YDEGEE. The CDR3 nucleotides are TGTGCCAGCAGCGTCGGGACAGGGTACTCTGGGGCCAACGTCCTGACTTTC. It yields the protein CASSVGTGYSGANVLTF.

The CDR3 protein is CASTEVSGLGGQETQYF. CDR3 nucleotides: TGTGCCAGCACTGAGGTGTCCGGACTGGGGGGGCAAGAGACCCAGTACTTC. The chain carries TRBV2 and TRBJ2-5, with TRBD2 matching 7 bases. Losses at the gene ends were 7 bases for V and 2 bases for J; bases not matched to a gene: 16. CDR1 and CDR2 (germline): SNHLY, FYNNEI. CDR3 length equals 17 residues.

The V gene is TRBV7-9, the J gene TRBJ1-1; D not resolved. This CDR3 has 13 amino acids. Per the germline V gene, CDR1 is SEHNR and CDR2 is FQNEAQ (reference sequence). Deletions cut 1 base from V and 1 base from J, with 4 bases between. The CDR3 DNA reads as TGTGCCAGCAGCTTAGGACAGAACACTGAAGCTTTCTTT. It yields the protein CASSLGQNTEAFF.

This clone was recorded once. The V gene is TRBV18, the J gene TRBJ1-2; TRBD1 is a possible D gene (5 bases). Trimming took off 2 bases at V and 1 base at J, with 11 bases between the two ends. CDR1 and CDR2 from the germline V gene are KGHSH and LQKENI. The CDR3 sequence is 15 residues long. The CDR3 DNA sequence: TGTGCCAGCTCACCAACTATCGACAGTAACTATGGCTACACCTTC. It specifies CASSPTIDSNYGYTF. The variable domain in full, completed from reference TRBV18 and TRBJ1-2, reads NAGVMQNPRHLVRRRGQEARLRCSPMKGHSHVYWYRQLPEEGLKFMVYLQKENIIDESGMPKERFSAEFPKEGPSILRIQQVVRGDSAAYFCASSPTIDSNYGYTFGSGTRLTVV.

V and J are TRBV19 and TRBJ2-7; 8 bases fit TRBD2. J was trimmed by 4 bases and V by 6 bases; bases with no gene match: 11. The CDR3 spans 15 residues. CDR1 is LNHDA, CDR2 SQIVND, per germline (reference sequence). Here the CDR3 DNA reads TGTGCCAGTAGCTACGCTTTCGGGGGGGGGTACGAGCAGTACTTC. Translated, it gives CASSYAFGGGYEQYF.

The V and J genes are TRBV6-6 and TRBJ2-5, with 10 bases that match TRBD2. CDR3 length: 14 amino acids. Germline lookup yields CDR1 MNHNY and CDR2 SVGAGI (reference sequence). V shed 7 bases and J 5 bases; nucleotides not matched to a gene: 7. The CDR3 DNA sequence: TGTGCCAGCACCTTGGCTAGCGGGGGCGAGACCCAGTACTTC. Its protein is CASTLASGGETQYF.

A few counts support this clone. The chain is built from TRBV28 and TRBJ2-7; tentative D call: TRBD1 (5 bases). Per the germline V gene, CDR1 is MDHEN and CDR2 is SYDVKM. The CDR3 is 16 amino acids. V lost 3 bases and J lost 3, with 18 bases in between. CDR3 sequence (DNA): TGTGCCAGCAGTTTTCCCTCGACAGAGGACCGCTACGAGCAGTACTTC. Protein product: CASSFPSTEDRYEQYF.